A single sample is the source of the 25 T cell receptor beta chains below, sequenced in a study of regulatory T cells in long-lasting Graves disease. Building of the TCR beta libraries involved iRepertoire HTBI primers and Arm-PCR of CDR3 regions. One entry per CDR3 protein results from TCRdb running MiXCR on the multiplex PCR reads. The data contain hundreds of thousands of distinct CDR3 sequences, roughly 15% of them singletons. As to time point: newly diagnosed GD, antithyroid drugs for less than 3 months. Researchers made the TCR library from RNA that was extracted from PBMCs. The sample also formed part of further work on T cells in Graves' hyperthyroidism and ophthalmopathy.

The source material was peripheral blood mononuclear cells (PBMCs), sampled at new diagnosis, from a patient treated with antithyroid drugs. The receptors stem from a middle-aged woman with Graves disease.

This clonotype was seen a handful of times. This chain joins TRBV24-1 and TRBJ1-1; D is ambiguous. The length of the CDR3 is 12 residues. In germline, CDR1 is KGHDR, CDR2 SFDVKD. With 0 bases removed from V and 8 bases from J, the gap between germline ends came to 6 bases. The CDR3 nucleotides read TGTGCCACCAGTGATTTGAGCGGAGAAGCTTTCTTT. Amino acids: CATSDLSGEAFF.

The chain is built from TRBV13 and TRBJ2-7; 8 bases match TRBD1. V trimming: 1 base; J trimming: 4 bases; junction bases outside the gene matches: 12. CDR3 length: 17 amino acids. From germline, CDR1 is PRHDT and CDR2 FYEKMQ (reference sequence). CDR3 in amino acids: CASSLEGEQGARYEQYF. CDR3 in DNA: TGTGCCAGCAGCTTAGAAGGGGAGCAGGGGGCGAGATACGAGCAGTACTTC.

V is TRBV18 and J is TRBJ1-4; D remains ambiguous. This CDR3 region has 16 residues. Germline CDR1 reads KGHSH; CDR2 reads LQKENI. V was trimmed by 2 bases and J by 0 bases, leaving 10 bases between them. The CDR3 DNA is TGTGCCAGCTCACCAGGGTCCCTAACAACTAATGAAAAACTGTTTTTT. Amino acid sequence: CASSPGSLTTNEKLFF.

The V and J genes are TRBV7-3 and TRBJ2-1, with 11 nucleotides matching TRBD2. This CDR3 region has 15 residues. Unmatched junction bases numbered 8, after V lost 5 bases and J lost 8 bases. Germline V gene sequence: CDR1 SGHTA, CDR2 FQGTGA. Written as DNA, the CDR3 is TGTGCCAGCAGCCACGGGACTAGCGGCCTCGATGAGCAGTTCTTC. This sequence encodes CASSHGTSGLDEQFF.

This clonotype was recorded at least ten times. The chain has TRBV12-3 or TRBV12-4 and TRBJ1-2; 8 positions agree with TRBD1. V gave up 3 bases and J gave up 5 bases; unmatched junction bases: 8. The CDR3 runs 15 residues. CDR3: CASSFGPGGYYGYTF. DNA for the CDR3: TGTGCCAGCAGTTTTGGGCCAGGGGGCTATTATGGCTACACCTTC.

This clonotype was seen ten or more times. Written as DNA, the CDR3 is TGTGCCAGCAGCCAAGAAGGGAGTGGGGAGCTGTTTTTT. This encodes CASSQEGSGELFF. V and J are TRBV3-1 and TRBJ2-2; D may be TRBD2 (5 bases). Germline-derived CDR1 and CDR2 are LGHDT and YNNKEL (reference sequence). V was trimmed by 0 bases and J by 8 bases, leaving 7 bases between them. The CDR3 is 13 residues long. Using reference TRBV3-1 and TRBJ2-2 for the parts outside the CDR3, the full variable domain is DTAVSQTPKYLVTQMGNDKSIKCEQNLGHDTMYWYKQDSKKFLKIMFSYNNKELIINETVPNRFSPKSPDKAHLNLHINSLELGDSAVYFCASSQEGSGELFFGEGSRLTVL.

The chain has TRBV6-1 and TRBJ2-7, with TRBD1 identical over 7 bases. Germline CDR1 is MNHNS and CDR2 is SASEGT. Unmatched junction bases numbered 9, after V lost 6 bases and J lost 1 base. This CDR3 comprises 15 residues. CDR3 region: CASSFDRVGSYEQYF. In nucleotides, the CDR3 is TGTGCCAGCAGCTTCGACAGGGTAGGGTCCTACGAGCAGTACTTC.

This clonotype was observed a few times. The chain is built from TRBV3-1 and TRBJ2-2, with TRBD1 matching over 8 bases. The V gene's germline CDR1 is LGHDT and CDR2 YNNKEL (reference sequence). J lost 8 bases, V lost 0 bases, and 8 bases had no gene match. This CDR3 is 16 amino acids long. The CDR3 DNA reads TGTGCCAGCAGCCAAGATCTAAGGACAGGGATGGGGGAGCTGTTTTTT. It codes for CASSQDLRTGMGELFF.

This clonotype was seen ten or more times. The chain uses TRBV27 and TRBJ1-3; D uncertain. This CDR3 has 14 residues. V was clipped by 2 bases and J by 3 bases, with 8 bases between them. Germline CDR1 and CDR2: MNHEY and SMNVEV (reference sequence). As DNA, the CDR3 is TGTGCCAGCAGTTTAAGGGCTAATGGAAACACCATATATTTT. Translating gives CASSLRANGNTIYF.

This clonotype was found many times. The chain carries TRBV12-5 and TRBJ2-1; D might be TRBD1 or TRBD2, each matching 5 bases. The germline V gene has CDR1 LGHNT and CDR2 FRNRAP. Trimming removed 7 bases from V and 8 bases from J, with 18 bases in between. This CDR3 region has 14 residues. CDR3 protein: CASAPRARDHEQFF. DNA of the CDR3: TGTGCTAGTGCCCCGCGGGCCAGGGATCATGAGCAGTTCTTC.

In its sample, this clonotype was seen many times. The chain joins TRBV2 to TRBJ2-1, with TRBD1 matching over 8 bases. CDR3 length: 14 residues. Germline CDR1 and CDR2: SNHLY and FYNNEI. The junction had 6 bases not matched to a gene; V was cut back by 7 bases and J by 4 bases. CDR3 nucleotides: TGTGCCAGCACTTCCCAGGGGGCGTACAATGAGCAGTTCTTC. Translation: CASTSQGAYNEQFF.

V gene TRBV7-9 combines with J gene TRBJ2-5; TRBD1 might be the D (6 bases). This CDR3 has 13 residues. Germline CDR1 reads SEHNR; CDR2 reads FQNEAQ (reference sequence). V dropped 5 bases and J dropped 6 bases, with 13 bases sitting between them. CDR3 bases: TGTGCCAGCAGCGTACAGGGTGGGAAGACCCAGTACTTC. Amino acid sequence: CASSVQGGKTQYF.

This clonotype was recorded many times. This sequence joins TRBV27 and TRBJ1-2; TRBD1 matches 9 bases. Unmatched junction bases numbered 6, after V lost 5 bases and J lost 5 bases. The CDR3 length is 14 residues. CDR1 is MNHEY, CDR2 SMNVEV, per germline (reference sequence). CDR3 protein: CASSPRQGEYGYTF. The CDR3 DNA reads as TGTGCCAGCAGTCCCCGACAGGGGGAGTATGGCTACACCTTC.

The chain links TRBV3-1 to TRBJ2-3, with TRBD2 identical over 9 bases. Germline-derived CDR1 and CDR2 are LGHDT and YNNKEL (reference sequence). Unmatched junction bases numbered 14, after V lost 0 bases and J lost 4 bases. The CDR3 runs 19 residues. Here the CDR3 reads CASSQDPSGNEGGADTQYF. The CDR3 nucleotides are TGTGCCAGCAGCCAAGACCCTAGCGGGAATGAAGGGGGCGCAGATACGCAGTATTTT.

This clonotype was detected many times. The J gene is TRBJ1-1, the V gene TRBV28, with D maybe TRBD1 (6 bases). The ends were cut back, 6 bases at V and 4 bases at J, with 15 bases in the middle. Germline CDR1 and CDR2: MDHEN and SYDVKM. The length of the CDR3 is 14 residues. The CDR3, as DNA: TGTGCCAGCAGCCGGGCAGGGGCCGGCACTGAAGCTTTCTTT. This gives the protein CASSRAGAGTEAFF. Full variable domain (rest looked up from reference TRBV28 and TRBJ1-1): DVKVTQSSRYLVKRTGEKVFLECVQDMDHENMFWYRQDPGLGLRLIYFSYDVKMKEKGDIPEGYSVSREKKERFSLILESASTNQTSMYLCASSRAGAGTEAFFGQGTRLTVV.

This clonotype was recorded at least ten times. The genes are TRBV29-1 and TRBJ2-3; 9 bases line up with TRBD1. This CDR3 comprises 12 residues. CDR1 is SQVTM, CDR2 ANQGSEA, per germline. After removal of 8 bases from V and 6 bases from J, the junction contained 6 bases not matched to a gene. Here the CDR3 reads CSSYRGRDTQYF. CDR3 nucleotides: TGCAGCAGCTACAGGGGGCGGGATACGCAGTATTTT.

This clonotype was picked up many times. In DNA form, the CDR3 reads TGTGCCAGCAGTTACCCGGAACAGGGATTCTATGGCTACACCTTC. Residues: CASSYPEQGFYGYTF. The V call is TRBV6-5, the J call TRBJ1-2, with D perhaps matching TRBD1 (6 bases). Germline CDR1 reads MNHEY; CDR2 reads SVGAGI. CDR3 length equals 15 residues. Trimming pared 2 bases from V and 4 bases from J, leaving 14 bases between.

This clonotype was observed at least ten times. The chain combines TRBV2 with TRBJ2-7, with 9 bases matching TRBD1. From germline, CDR1 is SNHLY and CDR2 FYNNEI. This CDR3 contains 14 residues. The ends lost 6 bases at V and 2 bases at J; junction bases unmatched: 5. The CDR3 reads CASSLDRGTYEQYF. The CDR3 region has the DNA TGTGCCAGCAGCTTGGACAGGGGCACCTACGAGCAGTACTTC.

This clonotype has a count of ten or more. The V call is TRBV25-1, the J call TRBJ2-5; TRBD1 agrees at 8 bases. The germline CDR1 and CDR2 sequences are MGHDK and SYGVNS. The CDR3 runs 17 residues. V was clipped by 2 bases and J by 2 bases; unmatched bases: 10. CDR3 sequence (DNA): TGTGCCAGCAGTGAAGCCCCGGGACAGGCCAGACAAGAGACCCAGTACTTC. The encoded protein is CASSEAPGQARQETQYF. The variable domain in full, with the rest retrieved from reference TRBV25-1 and TRBJ2-5, is EADIYQTPRYLVIGTGKKITLECSQTMGHDKMYWYQQDPGMELHLIHYSYGVNSTEKGDLSSESTVSRIRTEHFPLTLESARPSHTSQYLCASSEAPGQARQETQYFGPGTRLLVL.

Concerning this clonotype: A read error may explain this, as a much larger clone is one base away. The V gene is TRBV19, the J gene TRBJ2-7; a possible D gene is TRBD1 (6 bases). The ends were cut back, 6 bases at V and 6 bases at J, with 18 bases in the middle. The length of the CDR3 is 14 residues. Germline V gene lookup returns CDR1 LNHDA and CDR2 SQIVND (reference sequence). The CDR3 DNA reads as TGTGCCAGTAGCTCGACAGGCTTCGTCTGCGAGCAGTACTTC. This encodes CASSSTGFVCEQYF.

The chain combines TRBV3-1 with TRBJ2-2, with 10 bases that match TRBD2. The length of the CDR3 is 16 residues. V shed 1 base and J 4 bases; nucleotides not matched to a gene: 3. The germline gives CDR1 LGHDT, CDR2 YNNKEL (reference sequence). The CDR3 DNA sequence: TGTGCCAGCAGCCAAGTATCTAGCGGGAGCACCGGGGAGCTGTTTTTT. It translates to CASSQVSSGSTGELFF.

This clonotype was seen at least ten times. The chain carries TRBV6-4 and TRBJ1-3; 7 bases align to TRBD1. CDR1 and CDR2 from the germline V gene are MRHNA and SNTAGT. This CDR3 comprises 14 residues. J was trimmed by 4 bases and V by 5 bases; bases with no gene match: 5. The DNA of the CDR3 is TGTGCCAGCAGTCGAGACAGGGCCGGAAACACCATATATTTT. Its translation: CASSRDRAGNTIYF.

The genes are TRBV29-1 and TRBJ2-5, with D tentatively TRBD1 (5 bases). The CDR3 loop spans 14 amino acids. V lost 3 bases, J lost 4 bases, and 15 bases lay in between. The germline CDR1 and CDR2 sequences are SQVTM and ANQGSEA. CDR3 in DNA: TGCAGCGTTGATGTCAGGGTGGTAGGAGAGACCCAGTACTTC. Encoded protein: CSVDVRVVGETQYF.

Concerning this clonotype itself: A clone one base away is much larger, so this may be a read error. This chain joins TRBV15 and TRBJ1-5; TRBD1 matches 7 bases. The V segment lost 3 bases and the J segment 6 bases; nucleotides outside the gene matches: 8. The CDR3 runs to 15 residues. CDR1 and CDR2 (germline): LNHNV, YYDKDF (reference sequence). The CDR3 nucleotides read TGTGCCACCAGCAGCACACAGGGGAGCCGTCAGCCCCAGCATTTT. Its translation: CATSSTQGSRQPQHF.

This clonotype is a singleton in its sample. Here the CDR3 DNA reads TGTGCCAGTAGTCCCCGTCCCGGGACAGGGAACACCGGGGAGCTGTTTTTT. Translated: CASSPRPGTGNTGELFF. The chain is built from TRBV19 and TRBJ2-2, with 8 bases identical to TRBD1. Per germline, CDR1 LNHDA and CDR2 SQIVND (reference sequence). The junction had 9 bases not matched to a gene; V was cut back by 5 bases and J by 1 base. The CDR3 covers 17 residues.